This entry concerns a single T cell receptor beta chain. TCRdb's table, derived via immunoSEQ multiplex PCR, lists solely in-frame clones and lacks some. Here the sample spans more than 40,000 clones, around 72% being singletons. The data belong to a study of radiotherapy plus CTLA-4 blockade in lung cancer. Germline V gene sequence: CDR1 MDHEN, CDR2 SYDVKM. V dropped 6 bases and J dropped 0 bases, with 12 bases sitting between them. This CDR3 is 15 amino acids long. The V and J genes are TRBV28 and TRBJ1-3; the D gene is possibly TRBD1 (5 bases). The sequencing used peripheral blood, collected from a patient treated with radiotherapy plus ipilimumab. This clonotype was sampled from a human donor with non-small cell lung cancer who had a complete response to radiotherapy plus ipilimumab. The CDR3 protein is CASRPTGVSGNTIYF. CDR3 sequence (DNA): TGTGCCAGCAGGCCCACAGGAGTCTCTGGAAACACCATATATTTT. The entire variable domain, with the rest obtained from reference TRBV28 and TRBJ1-3, is as follows: DVKVTQSSRYLVKRTGEKVFLECVQDMDHENMFWYRQDPGLGLRLIYFSYDVKMKEKGDIPEGYSVSREKKERFSLILESASTNQTSMYLCASRPTGVSGNTIYFGEGSWLTVV.